This TCR beta chain was sequenced in a study of OX40 agonist ivuxolimab in advanced cancers. Trimming left V 4 bases short and J 0 bases short, with 11 bases between. Germline assignment: CDR1 SGHNT and CDR2 YYREEE (reference sequence). The CDR3 sequence is 14 residues long. TCRdb's table, derived via immunoSEQ multiplex PCR, lists solely in-frame clones and lacks some. This sample has over 45,000 clones, with 84% found just once. For this clone: Its antigen remains unknown.

Regarding the study as a whole: The CD4+ and CD8+ T cells in the blood had expanded clonally by week 6 at 0.1 to 3.0 mg/kg.

This specimen consisted of CD4+ or CD8+ T cells sorted from blood, obtained in a trial of the OX40 agonist ivuxolimab. The clonotype originates from an adult with an advanced solid tumor such as melanoma, head and neck, liver or kidney cancer. The chain employs TRBV5-4 and TRBJ2-7; TRBD1 is a possible D gene (6 bases). This CDR3 is CASSDPRGSYEQYF. The DNA of the CDR3 is TGTGCCAGCAGCGATCCCAGGGGCTCCTACGAGCAGTACTTC.